This record concerns one TCR beta chain sequence. The sample originates from a study of blood T cell repertoires in COVID-19. Profiling relied on immunoSEQ multiplex PCR, and the TCRdb table lists in-frame clones only, not all of them. Found here are some 170,000 clones, roughly 80% of them singletons; the top ten hold approximately 15%. J was trimmed by 3 bases and V by 0 bases; bases with no gene match: 4. Germline-derived CDR1 and CDR2 are GTSNPN and SVGIG (reference sequence). This CDR3 region has 15 residues. The chain recombines TRBV30 with TRBJ2-3; TRBD2 aligns across 9 bases. The sequencing sample was made of PBMCs or T cells enriched from blood (not recorded which). The origin of this receptor is a woman in her forties or fifties who had recovered from COVID-19. For the CDR3, the DNA is TGTGCCTGGAGTGTAGGTAGCGGGAGAACAGATACGCAGTATTTT. Translating gives CAWSVGSGRTDTQYF.